These 14 T cell receptor beta chains were sequenced from one sample in a study of T cell responses to AZD1222 COVID-19 vaccine. Here immunoSEQ multiplex PCR was the method, and the copy in TCRdb shows in-frame clones only, minus some. The sample shows about 150,000 clones, about 89% of them seen only once. Source: peripheral blood, taken 28 days after the second AZD1222 dose. These receptors were obtained from an adult who received the AZD1222 COVID-19 vaccine.

CDR3 sequence (DNA): TGTGCCAGCAGTTTCGGGGGGATCGGCGGCACAGATACGCAGTATTTT. This translates into CASSFGGIGGTDTQYF. The chain has TRBV28 and TRBJ2-3, with 7 bases that match TRBD2. The germline gives CDR1 MDHEN, CDR2 SYDVKM. This CDR3 contains 16 residues. V trimming: 3 bases; J trimming: 1 base; junction bases outside the gene matches: 7.

The CDR3 nucleotides read TGTGCCAGCAGCTTAGCAGGGGGCAGCGGCACTGAAGCTTTCTTT. Encoded protein: CASSLAGGSGTEAFF. The chain is built from TRBV7-6 and TRBJ1-1, with TRBD1 identical over 7 bases. The length of the CDR3 is 15 residues. Germline values: CDR1 SGHVS, CDR2 FNYEAQ. Trimming cost V 0 bases and J 4 bases; bases outside gene matches: 5.

The chain joins TRBV14 to TRBJ1-2; D may be TRBD1 (5 bases). Trimming shortened V by 4 bases and J by 2 bases, and 23 bases separated the two germline ends. The germline gives CDR1 SGHDN, CDR2 FVKESK. CDR3 length equals 18 residues. The CDR3, as DNA: TGTGCCAGCAGCCCCGCTGGGCATGCAGGGAGATGGAACTATGGCTACACCTTC. Protein: CASSPAGHAGRWNYGYTF.

The chain couples TRBV25-1 to TRBJ1-1, with D perhaps matching TRBD1 (5 bases). Trimming pared 2 bases from V and 1 base from J, leaving 8 bases between. CDR1 and CDR2 (germline): MGHDK, SYGVNS. This CDR3 contains 14 residues. CDR3 DNA: TGTGCCAGCAGTGAACCTGGACAGAACACTGAAGCTTTCTTT. It translates to CASSEPGQNTEAFF.

The V and J genes are TRBV3-1 (or the pseudogene TRBV3-2) and TRBJ2-3; D tentatively fits TRBD1 or TRBD2 (5 bases each). With 1 base removed from V and 8 bases from J, the gap between germline ends came to 16 bases. The CDR3 covers 15 residues. Germline CDR1 and CDR2: LGHDT and YNNKEL (reference sequence). The CDR3 here is CASSQGLGPRTTQYF. In nucleotides, the CDR3 is TGTGCCAGCAGCCAAGGATTGGGACCAAGGACTACGCAGTATTTT.

This clone has only one observation. The gene calls are TRBV28 and TRBJ1-2; D call uncertain. Germline assignment: CDR1 MDHEN and CDR2 SYDVKM. The germline V and J ends were trimmed by 4 bases and 7 bases, with 13 bases remaining between them. The CDR3 runs 13 residues. CDR3 nucleotide sequence: TGTGCCAGCAGTTCGGGCATCCCGGCTGGCTACACCTTC. Its protein product is CASSSGIPAGYTF.

CDR3 sequence: CASRLVTGNHEQYF. Written as DNA, the CDR3 is TGCGCCAGCAGGCTTGTGACAGGGAACCACGAGCAGTACTTC. J is TRBJ2-7 and V is TRBV5-1; 7 bases fit TRBD1. In germline, CDR1 is SGHRS, CDR2 YFSETQ. The J segment lost 5 bases and the V segment lost 5 bases, leaving 10 bases of the junction unmatched. The CDR3 runs 14 residues. The whole variable domain, filled in from reference TRBV5-1 and TRBJ2-7, reads KAGVTQTPRYLIKTRGQQVTLSCSPISGHRSVSWYQQTPGQGLQFLFEYFSETQRNKGNFPGRFSGRQFSNSRSEMNVSTLELGDSALYLCASRLVTGNHEQYFGPGTRLTVT.

V usage is TRBV6-5 and J usage is TRBJ2-7; 11 bases match TRBD1. This CDR3 contains 14 residues. CDR1 and CDR2 from the germline V gene are MNHEY and SVGAGI. V shed 6 bases, J shed 6 bases, and the junction held 7 bases outside the gene matches. The CDR3: CASRYWTGGGEQYF. The CDR3 coding sequence is TGTGCCAGCAGGTATTGGACAGGGGGCGGCGAGCAGTACTTC.

The chain carries TRBV18 and TRBJ1-2; 7 nucleotides align to TRBD1. CDR1 is KGHSH, CDR2 LQKENI, per germline. Germline trimming cut 3 bases from V and 1 base from J; bases unmatched to any gene: 8. The CDR3 length is 16 residues. CDR3 sequence (DNA): TGTGCCAGCTCACCCCTGGTCGGGACAGATAACTATGGCTACACCTTC. This encodes CASSPLVGTDNYGYTF.

The rearrangement joins TRBV15 to TRBJ2-5; 7 bases map to TRBD1. V was clipped by 3 bases and J by 3 bases; unmatched bases: 4. The CDR3 runs 14 residues. The germline CDR1 and CDR2 sequences are LNHNV and YYDKDF (reference sequence). This CDR3 reads CATSRAGGKETQYF. The DNA for the CDR3 is TGTGCCACCAGCAGGGCAGGGGGAAAAGAGACCCAGTACTTC.

A single count supports this clone. This chain links TRBV2 with TRBJ2-3; unclear D gene. Trimming left V 4 bases short and J 0 bases short, with 8 bases between. The CDR3 sequence is 14 residues long. In germline, CDR1 is SNHLY, CDR2 FYNNEI. The chain's CDR3 is CASSGLTSTDTQYF. DNA for the CDR3: TGTGCCAGCAGTGGACTGACTAGCACAGATACGCAGTATTTT.

The chain is built from TRBV5-1 and TRBJ2-6; D possibly corresponds to TRBD2 (5 bases). There are 14 residues in the CDR3. Germline V gives CDR1 SGHRS, CDR2 YFSETQ. V lost 5 bases to trimming and J lost 3 bases, with 9 bases between them. The CDR3 sequence is CASSIGDGANVLTF. CDR3 in DNA: TGCGCCAGCAGTATCGGGGATGGGGCCAACGTCCTGACTTTC.

This clone appeared a single time. The chain is built from TRBV4-1 and TRBJ1-1; no clear D gene. The length of the CDR3 is 16 residues. V gave up 1 base and J gave up 0 bases, with 12 bases separating them. Germline CDR1 MGHRA, CDR2 YSYEKL. CDR3 in DNA: TGCGCCAGCAGCCAAGCCCGAGCCGGGGTGAACACTGAAGCTTTCTTT. It yields the protein CASSQARAGVNTEAFF.

There are a few counts of this clone. This chain connects TRBV7-2 to TRBJ2-5; 8 bases fit TRBD1. CDR1 SGHTA and CDR2 FQGNSA come from the germline V gene. The CDR3 sequence is 16 residues long. With V trimmed by 1 base and J by 5 bases, 9 bases remained unmatched. The CDR3 region is CASSLVAGGDGETQYF. The CDR3 nucleotides are TGTGCCAGCAGCTTAGTTGCAGGGGGCGATGGGGAGACCCAGTACTTC.